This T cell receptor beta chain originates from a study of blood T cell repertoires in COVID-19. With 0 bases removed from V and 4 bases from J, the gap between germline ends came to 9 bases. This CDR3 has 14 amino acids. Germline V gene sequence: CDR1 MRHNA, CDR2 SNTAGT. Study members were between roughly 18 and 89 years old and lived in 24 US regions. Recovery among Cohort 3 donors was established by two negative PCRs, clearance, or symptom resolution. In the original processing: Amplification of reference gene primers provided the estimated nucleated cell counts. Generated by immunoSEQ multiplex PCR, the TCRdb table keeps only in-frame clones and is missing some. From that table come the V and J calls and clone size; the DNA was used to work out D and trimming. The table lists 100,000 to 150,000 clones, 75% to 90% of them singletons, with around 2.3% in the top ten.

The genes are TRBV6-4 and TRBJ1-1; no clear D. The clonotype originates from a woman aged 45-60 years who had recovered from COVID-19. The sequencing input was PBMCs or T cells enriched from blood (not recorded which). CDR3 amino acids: CASSDSRVGTEAFF. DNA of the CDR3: TGTGCCAGCAGTGACTCGAGGGTGGGCACTGAAGCTTTCTTT.